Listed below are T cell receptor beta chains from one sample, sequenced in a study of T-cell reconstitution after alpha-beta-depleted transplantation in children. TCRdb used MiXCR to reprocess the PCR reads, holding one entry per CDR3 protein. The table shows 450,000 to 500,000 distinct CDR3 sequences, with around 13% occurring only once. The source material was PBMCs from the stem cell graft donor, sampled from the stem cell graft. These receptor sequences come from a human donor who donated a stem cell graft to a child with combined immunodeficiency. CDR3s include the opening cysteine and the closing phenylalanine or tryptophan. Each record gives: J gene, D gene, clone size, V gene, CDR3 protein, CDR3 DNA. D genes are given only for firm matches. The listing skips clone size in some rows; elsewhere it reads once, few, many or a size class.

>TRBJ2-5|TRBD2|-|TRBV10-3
CAISEPGLAEGRETQYF
TGTGCCATCAGTGAGCCAGGACTAGCGGAGGGAAGAGAGACCCAGTACTTC
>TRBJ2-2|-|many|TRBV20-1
CSARTDKTATGELFF
TGCAGTGCTAGAACGGACAAGACCGCCACCGGGGAGCTGTTTTTT
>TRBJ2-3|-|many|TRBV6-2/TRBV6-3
CASSIQRTQYF
TGTGCCAGCTCCATCCAACGTACGCAGTATTTT
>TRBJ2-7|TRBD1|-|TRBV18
CASSPGQGVAYEQYF
TGTGCCAGCTCCCCCGGACAGGGGGTTGCCTACGAGCAGTACTTC
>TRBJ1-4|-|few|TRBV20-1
CSADILDEKLFF
TGCAGTGCTGACATCCTAGACGAAAAACTGTTTTTT
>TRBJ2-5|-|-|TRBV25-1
CASRGEAGSETQYF
TGTGCCAGCAGGGGAGAGGCGGGCTCGGAGACCCAGTACTTC
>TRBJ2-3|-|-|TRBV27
CASRTRGRGQGVTQYF
TGTGCCAGCAGAACGAGGGGTCGCGGGCAAGGGGTTACGCAGTATTTT
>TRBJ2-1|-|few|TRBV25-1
CASSELGGAFDNEQFF
TGTGCCAGCAGTGAATTAGGGGGGGCGTTTGACAATGAGCAGTTCTTC
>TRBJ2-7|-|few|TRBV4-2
CASSPGGAGGYEQYF
TGTGCCAGCAGCCCAGGGGGGGCGGGGGGCTACGAGCAGTACTTC
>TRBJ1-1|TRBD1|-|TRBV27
CASSPQGTGEAFF
TGTGCCAGCAGTCCACAGGGGACGGGTGAAGCTTTCTTT
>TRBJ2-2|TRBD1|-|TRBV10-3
CAISERTGALNTGELFF
TGTGCCATCAGTGAGCGGACAGGGGCTCTGAACACCGGGGAGCTGTTTTTT
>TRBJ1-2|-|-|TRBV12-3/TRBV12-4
CASSLGFTDLNYGYTF
TGTGCCAGCAGTTTAGGTTTCACAGACCTCAACTATGGCTACACCTTC
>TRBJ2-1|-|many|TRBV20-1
CSAREIAGYNEQFF
TGCAGTGCTAGAGAGATAGCAGGCTACAATGAGCAGTTCTTC
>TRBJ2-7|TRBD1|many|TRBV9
CASSVAGDRLYEQYF
TGTGCCAGCAGCGTAGCCGGGGACAGACTCTACGAGCAGTACTTC
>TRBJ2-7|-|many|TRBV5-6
CASSLPRQDAEQYF
TGTGCCAGCAGCTTGCCGCGACAGGATGCGGAGCAGTACTTC
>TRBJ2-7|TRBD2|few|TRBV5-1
CASSLGPGLAGRPYEQYF
TGCGCCAGCAGCTTAGGACCGGGACTAGCGGGACGGCCCTACGAGCAGTACTTC
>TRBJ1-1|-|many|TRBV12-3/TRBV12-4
CASSLLSSGRAFF
TGTGCCAGCAGCCTACTCTCGAGTGGACGGGCTTTCTTT